This T cell receptor (beta chain) was found in a study of blood T cell repertoires in COVID-19. Study at large: Acute-phase and convalescent COVID-19 samples originated in the United States, Italy and Spain. PBMCs, B-cell-depleted T cells, or T cells provided the cDNA or gDNA that made up the material.

Germline assignment: CDR1 MNHEY and CDR2 SVGAGI. Trimming removed 10 bases from V and 0 bases from J, with 10 bases in between. The CDR3 totals 14 residues. As originally analysed: Quantification of nucleated cells was approximated via reference gene primer amplification. Data came from immunoSEQ multiplex PCR; TCRdb stores just in-frame clones and leaves some out. The V and J calls and clone size are taken from that table; D and trimming were inferred from the DNA. The table has under 200,000 clones, 75% to 90% seen once. The gene calls are TRBV6-5 and TRBJ1-6, with D unresolved. The specimen was peripheral blood. This TCR was sampled from a man between 70 and 80 years old with active or convalescent COVID-19. The CDR3 is CATRQRSYNSPLHF. The CDR3 nucleotides are TGTGCCACCCGCCAGCGCTCCTATAATTCACCCCTCCACTTT.